Sequencing of this T cell receptor (beta chain) was carried out in a study of shared clonotypes between healthy human individuals. Points on this clone: The sample has other DNA sequences that encode this CDR3 too.

Genomic DNA from unsorted samples was obtained from around 100 million PBMCs (per sample). Method: immunoSEQ multiplex PCR; TCRdb's copy keeps in-frame clones and lacks some. The sample yields under 600,000 clones, about 80% seen once. The CDR3 has 12 residues. The V and J ends lost 2 bases and 8 bases respectively, with 9 bases between them. Germline-derived CDR1 and CDR2 are SGHTA and FQGNSA. The source of this sequence is a woman in her 40s in good health. Some clones in this sample may be carry-over from other donors' samples. Specimen: PBMCs. V is TRBV7-2 and J is TRBJ1-2; D perhaps matches TRBD1 (5 bases). CDR3 in amino acids: CASSLQGRGYTF. The CDR3 DNA follows: TGTGCCAGCAGCTTACAGGGAAGAGGCTACACCTTC.